Each of the 23 T cell receptor beta chains below was sequenced from the same sample in a study of cytomegalovirus exposure and HLA in healthy donors. The PCR used 60 Vbeta and 13 Jbeta primers. Clones were sequenced by immunoSEQ multiplex PCR, and TCRdb holds only the in-frame ones, with some missing. The repertoire holds about 200,000 clones, with around 75% as singletons. Material: PBMCs. The source of these receptors is a woman aged 45-65 years in good health and CMV-seronegative.

J is TRBJ2-7 and V is TRBV9; D may be TRBD1 (6 bases). The CDR3 is 15 amino acids. Germline CDR1 SGDLS, CDR2 YYNGEE. V lost 3 bases to trimming and J lost 2 bases, with 15 bases between them. The CDR3 DNA reads as TGTGCCAGCAGCGCTGGGATGGGGGCCACCTACGAGCAGTACTTC. This sequence encodes CASSAGMGATYEQYF.

This clone was detected only a few times. The chain couples TRBV5-4 to TRBJ1-4; TRBD1 agrees at 10 bases. V gave up 4 bases and J gave up 6 bases; unmatched junction bases: 9. Per the germline V gene, CDR1 is SGHNT and CDR2 is YYREEE (reference sequence). The CDR3 spans 16 residues. The CDR3 bases are TGTGCCAGCAGCAAGCCGGGACAGGGGATCGATGAAAAACTGTTTTTT. It codes for CASSKPGQGIDEKLFF.

The rearrangement uses TRBV19 and TRBJ1-2, with D unclear. The CDR3 loop spans 13 amino acids. Trimming cost V 6 bases and J 1 base, with 9 bases left between them. CDR1 is LNHDA, CDR2 SQIVND, per germline (reference sequence). The CDR3 is CASRDEGNYGYTF. CDR3 coding DNA: TGTGCCAGTAGGGACGAGGGTAACTATGGCTACACCTTC.

The chain has TRBV7-6 and TRBJ2-7; D gene unclear. The CDR3 contains 13 residues. Germline V gene lookup returns CDR1 SGHVS and CDR2 FNYEAQ. The V and J ends lost 1 base and 3 bases respectively, with 7 bases between them. CDR3 amino acids: CASSLGGFYEQYF. The CDR3 nucleotides read TGTGCCAGCAGCTTAGGCGGATTCTACGAGCAGTACTTC.

The chain is built from TRBV5-4 and TRBJ2-1; D gene ambiguous. The ends were cut back, 4 bases at V and 8 bases at J, with 16 bases in the middle. The germline CDR1 and CDR2 sequences are SGHNT and YYREEE (reference sequence). The CDR3 has 14 residues. CDR3: CASSLLGGTDEQFF. CDR3 DNA sequence: TGTGCCAGCAGCCTCCTAGGCGGCACGGATGAGCAGTTCTTC.

CDR3 nucleotide sequence: TGTGCCAGCAGCTTACAGGCAGACAATCAGCCCCAGCATTTT. Translation gives CASSLQADNQPQHF. The chain has TRBV7-2 and TRBJ1-5, with D hard to call. This CDR3 is 14 amino acids long. CDR1 is SGHTA and CDR2 is FQGNSA in the germline V gene. Trimming cost V 2 bases and J 3 bases, with 8 bases left between them.

The V and J genes are TRBV7-2 and TRBJ2-7; TRBD2 is a possible D gene (6 bases). Per the germline V gene, CDR1 is SGHTA and CDR2 is FQGNSA. Trimming removed 0 bases at V and 0 bases at J, with 9 bases between. CDR3 length: 15 amino acids. Here the CDR3 reads CASSLAPGGSYEQYF. CDR3 DNA sequence: TGTGCCAGCAGCTTAGCGCCCGGGGGCTCCTACGAGCAGTACTTC. Variable domain in full (rest from reference TRBV7-2 and TRBJ2-7): GAGVSQSPSNKVTEKGKDVELRCDPISGHTALYWYRQSLGQGLEFLIYFQGNSAPDKSGLPSDRFSAERTGGSVSTLTIQRTQQEDSAVYLCASSLAPGGSYEQYFGPGTRLTVT.

V usage is TRBV7-9 and J usage is TRBJ1-2; 10 nucleotides agree with TRBD1. The J segment lost 7 bases and the V segment lost 5 bases, leaving 13 bases of the junction unmatched. The CDR3 consists of 16 residues. Germline lookup yields CDR1 SEHNR and CDR2 FQNEAQ (reference sequence). The CDR3: CASSASSTGGAGGYTF. The DNA of the CDR3 is TGTGCCAGCAGCGCCTCCTCGACAGGGGGCGCCGGTGGCTACACCTTC.

The V gene is TRBV7-2, the J gene TRBJ2-1, with D perhaps matching TRBD2 (7 bases). This CDR3 spans 14 amino acids. V lost 1 base and J 10 bases, leaving 14 bases between the germline ends. Looked up from germline, CDR1 is SGHTA and CDR2 is FQGNSA. This CDR3 reads CASSLGAGAREQFF. The CDR3 DNA reads TGTGCCAGCAGCTTAGGGGCGGGGGCGAGGGAGCAGTTCTTC.

The chain uses TRBV6-5 and TRBJ2-7; D may be TRBD2 (7 bases). Germline lookup yields CDR1 MNHEY and CDR2 SVGAGI. The CDR3 spans 14 residues. Trimming left V 7 bases short and J 5 bases short, with 18 bases between. The CDR3 is CASTTRGRGHEQYF. Written as DNA, the CDR3 is TGTGCCAGCACCACCCGAGGGCGGGGGCACGAGCAGTACTTC.

This chain uses TRBV28 with TRBJ1-4; no clear D. The germline CDR1 and CDR2 sequences are MDHEN and SYDVKM. This CDR3 is 15 amino acids long. The V gene lost 2 bases and the J gene lost 7 bases, with 14 bases spanning the gap. The CDR3 sequence is CASSLGGRTAEKLFF. CDR3 sequence (DNA): TGTGCCAGCAGTTTAGGAGGTCGGACGGCTGAAAAACTGTTTTTT.

The gene calls are TRBV27 and TRBJ2-5; unclear D gene. The CDR3 covers 14 residues. CDR1 and CDR2 from the germline V gene are MNHEY and SMNVEV (reference sequence). V was trimmed by 5 bases and J by 1 base, leaving 11 bases between them. The DNA of the CDR3 is TGTGCCAGCAGTCCTAGAAGGCCCCAAGAGACCCAGTACTTC. Translation gives CASSPRRPQETQYF.

The chain combines TRBV9 with TRBJ2-3, with 13 nucleotides matching TRBD2. The junction had 8 bases not matched to a gene; V was cut back by 3 bases and J by 7 bases. The V gene's germline CDR1 is SGDLS and CDR2 YYNGEE. This CDR3 is built from 16 residues. The CDR3 bases are TGTGCCAGCAGCGCGCCACTAGCGGGGGGGCCAAATACGCAGTATTTT. Residues: CASSAPLAGGPNTQYF. Drawing the rest from reference TRBV9 and TRBJ2-3, the complete variable domain is DSGVTQTPKHLITATGQRVTLRCSPRSGDLSVYWYQQSLDQGLQFLIQYYNGEERAKGNILERFSAQQFPDLHSELNLSSLELGDSALYFCASSAPLAGGPNTQYFGPGTRLTVL.

The genes are TRBV7-2 and TRBJ1-2; maybe TRBD1 (5 bases). Germline CDR1 SGHTA, CDR2 FQGNSA. This CDR3 region has 14 residues. V shed 2 bases and J shed 3 bases, with 10 bases lying between them. The CDR3 DNA reads TGTGCCAGCAGCTTAACAGGCCGAGACTATGGCTACACCTTC. Its protein product is CASSLTGRDYGYTF.

The chain combines TRBV28 with TRBJ2-7; 7 positions agree with TRBD2. Germline V lookup: CDR1 MDHEN, CDR2 SYDVKM. V dropped 3 bases and J dropped 9; count of bases not matched to a gene: 23. This CDR3 has 18 residues. CDR3 DNA sequence: TGTGCCAGCAGTTTGAGGGACTACCATAGCGCTGACTTCGGGGCGCAGTACTTC. Amino acids: CASSLRDYHSADFGAQYF.

The CDR3 DNA sequence: TGTGCCAGCAGCCAAGTGCTCGACAGGGCGTTGGGCAATCAGCCCCAGCATTTT. Translating it yields CASSQVLDRALGNQPQHF. The chain has TRBV4-2 and TRBJ1-5; TRBD1 aligns across 7 bases. The germline V gene has CDR1 LGHNA and CDR2 YNFKEQ. V gave up 1 base and J gave up 2 bases; unmatched junction bases: 11. The CDR3 is 18 residues long.

This clone was seen a handful of times. One end of the junction is discordant with germline, which a read error may explain. The V and J genes are TRBV7-7 and TRBJ2-2; D perhaps matches TRBD1 (6 bases). Germline assignment: CDR1 SSHAT and CDR2 FNYEAQ (reference sequence). The CDR3 contains 13 residues. Here the CDR3 DNA reads TGTGCTAGCAGCTCGGACAGCGCCGGGGAGCTGTTTTTT. It translates to CASSSDSAGELFF.

The rearrangement uses TRBV6-6 and TRBJ1-4; D is unresolved. CDR3 size: 14 residues. The V gene's germline CDR1 is MNHNY and CDR2 SVGAGI (reference sequence). Trimming removed 4 bases from V and 5 bases from J, with 11 bases in between. The CDR3 here is CASSFRNPNEKLFF. Written as DNA, the CDR3 is TGTGCCAGCAGTTTCAGGAACCCGAATGAAAAACTGTTTTTT.

The rearrangement links TRBV9 to TRBJ1-1, with D tentatively TRBD1 (5 bases). The CDR3 spans 13 residues. V was trimmed by 3 bases and J by 1 base, leaving 7 bases between them. Germline CDR1 SGDLS, CDR2 YYNGEE. CDR3 sequence reads: CASSEDRNTEAFF. CDR3 in DNA: TGTGCCAGCAGCGAAGACAGGAACACTGAAGCTTTCTTT.

The chain has TRBV5-4 and TRBJ2-1, with TRBD2 identical over 8 bases. With 4 bases clipped from V and 1 base from J, the junction kept 4 bases outside the gene matches. Germline lookup yields CDR1 SGHNT and CDR2 YYREEE (reference sequence). The CDR3 consists of 15 residues. CDR3 sequence: CASSPGGGSYNEQFF. DNA for the CDR3: TGTGCCAGCAGCCCCGGGGGGGGATCCTACAATGAGCAGTTCTTC.

The rearrangement joins TRBV5-4 to TRBJ1-2, with TRBD1 as a possible D gene (5 bases). Germline CDR1 reads SGHNT; CDR2 reads YYREEE (reference sequence). V lost 4 bases, J lost 8 bases, and 21 bases lay in between. This CDR3 has 15 amino acids. The CDR3: CASSLIAGQGLGYTF. DNA for the CDR3: TGTGCCAGCAGCCTTATTGCGGGGCAGGGCTTGGGCTACACCTTC.

This clone was counted only a few times. This chain uses TRBV7-9 with TRBJ1-1, with no clear D. Trimming removed 6 bases from V and 10 bases from J, with 18 bases in between. CDR3 size: 13 residues. CDR1 and CDR2 from the germline V gene are SEHNR and FQNEAQ (reference sequence). The CDR3: CASRPRGKSGAFF. In DNA form, the CDR3 reads TGTGCCAGCAGGCCCCGGGGAAAAAGTGGAGCTTTCTTT.

This chain joins TRBV29-1 and TRBJ2-7, with D unclear. The V end was cut by 5 bases, the J end by 0 bases, with 8 bases between. The germline V gene has CDR1 SQVTM and CDR2 ANQGSEA. The CDR3 has 12 amino acids. For the CDR3, the DNA is TGCAGCGTTCTTTACAGCTCCTACGAGCAGTACTTC. This gives the protein CSVLYSSYEQYF.